This entry is about one TCR beta chain. The antigen is not known. There are 13 residues in the CDR3. CDR1 is MGHDK, CDR2 SYGVNS, per germline. With 4 bases removed from V and 3 bases from J, the gap between germline ends came to 9 bases. These data come from a study of cytomegalovirus exposure and HLA in healthy donors. Findings and limits, study-wide: Reportedly, HLA-A and HLA-B alleles of most subjects were accurately predicted from TCR beta. Segments of the TCR beta V type were, in most cases, productive about 90% or about 30% of the time in an earlier analysis. The study recorded more than 150 TCR beta chains that were cytomegalovirus-associated.

Donors had nominal health at sampling but likely had unrecorded immune exposures. The PCR had 60 Vbeta and 13 Jbeta primers. The assay was immunoSEQ multiplex PCR, and TCRdb's table has in-frame clones only and misses some. The sample shows 120,000 to 150,000 clones, around 66% of them seen only once. Material for sequencing was PBMCs. This receptor was taken from a young woman in good health and CMV-seropositive. The chain is built from TRBV25-1 and TRBJ1-2; tentative D call: TRBD1 (5 bases). CDR3 sequence reads: CASSAIRDYGYTF. As DNA, the CDR3 is TGTGCCAGCAGTGCGATCAGGGACTATGGCTACACCTTC.